Listed below are T cell receptor beta chains from one sample, sequenced in a study of sequential checkpoint blockade in melanoma. Repertoires were generated with immunoSEQ multiplex PCR, while TCRdb's copy carries only in-frame clones and drops some. The sample yields about 4,000 clones, about 20% seen once. Sequencing was performed on tumor tissue (inferred from file names), taken from a patient given nivolumab and ipilimumab in sequence. These receptors were taken from a human patient with melanoma. Some clones in this sample may be carry-over from other donors' samples. Each CDR3 is given with its conserved first and last residue. A D gene is named only where the DNA matches it firmly. The size entry is marked missing in some rows and otherwise reads once, few, many or a size class.

few . TRBJ1-6 TRBV28 CASSLFGSPLHF TGTGCCAGCAGTTTATTCGGTTCACCCCTCCACTTT
. . TRBJ2-1 TRBV19 CASKRGDSGGYNEQFF TGTGCCAGTAAACGAGGTGACAGTGGAGGTTACAATGAGCAGTTCTTC
. TRBD2 TRBJ2-1 TRBV11-3 CASSSVRLAGGFNEQFF TGTGCCAGCAGCTCCGTCCGACTAGCGGGGGGGTTTAATGAGCAGTTCTTC
. TRBD2 TRBJ2-5 TRBV18 CASSTAGGFEETQYF TGTGCCAGCTCAACAGCGGGGGGGTTCGAAGAGACCCAGTACTTC
medium-sized TRBD1 TRBJ1-2 TRBV11-3 CASSQGSGTGGYGYTF TGTGCCAGCAGCCAAGGCTCCGGGACAGGGGGGTATGGCTACACCTTC
many . TRBJ1-2 TRBV9 CASSLGLANYGYTF TGTGCCAGCAGCCTCGGACTCGCCAACTATGGCTACACCTTC
many . TRBJ1-1 TRBV9 CASSVGISLRDTEAFF TGTGCCAGCAGCGTAGGGATTTCGTTGAGGGACACTGAAGCTTTCTTT
medium-sized . TRBJ1-2 TRBV6-8 CAISGRDTLLSGYTF TGTGCCATCAGTGGTCGGGACACCCTCTTGTCGGGCTACACCTTC
few TRBD1 TRBJ1-2 TRBV5-1 CASSPDPGTAYGYTF TGCGCCAGCAGCCCGGACCCCGGGACAGCCTATGGCTACACCTTC
. . TRBJ1-2 TRBV9 CASSKPETYGYTF TGTGCCAGCAGCAAACCGGAGACCTATGGCTACACCTTC
many . TRBJ1-1 TRBV6-8 CASSYWGVDTEAFF TGTGCCAGCAGTTACTGGGGGGTGGACACTGAAGCTTTCTTT
. TRBD1 TRBJ1-2 TRBV19 CASSIGRGDRAGDYGYTF TGTGCCAGTAGTATTGGCCGAGGAGACAGGGCTGGGGACTATGGCTACACCTTC
. . TRBJ1-3 TRBV19 CASTSVSMNTIYF TGTGCCAGTACATCAGTTTCGATGAACACCATATATTTT
medium-sized . TRBJ2-5 TRBV6-8 CASSYRRGVETQYF TGTGCCAGCAGTTACAGACGGGGCGTGGAGACCCAGTACTTC
few . TRBJ2-1 TRBV9 CASSVEGGRNYEQFF TGTGCCAGCAGCGTAGAGGGGGGCCGTAATTATGAGCAGTTCTTC
many TRBD2 TRBJ2-5 TRBV11-3 CASSSYRTSGGPVRETQYF TGTGCCAGCAGCTCTTACAGGACTAGCGGGGGGCCGGTCCGGGAGACCCAGTACTTC
. . TRBJ1-5 TRBV19 CASKGYGPRRVNQPQHF TGTGCCAGTAAAGGATACGGACCTCGAAGGGTAAATCAGCCCCAGCATTTT
. TRBD1 TRBJ2-3 TRBV18 CASSPPDRIPDTQYF TGTGCCAGCTCACCGCCGGACAGGATCCCAGATACGCAGTATTTT
. . TRBJ2-5 TRBV29-1 CSVEARGPQETQYF TGCAGCGTTGAAGCCCGGGGGCCGCAAGAGACCCAGTACTTC
many . TRBJ2-5 TRBV11-3 CASSPWGAAQETQYF TGTGCCAGCAGCCCCTGGGGGGCGGCCCAAGAGACCCAGTACTTC
. . TRBJ1-1 TRBV10-2 CASSEGRTEAFF TGCGCCAGCAGTGAGGGGCGGACAGAGGCTTTCTTT
. TRBD2 TRBJ2-1 TRBV11-3 CASSPLAGGNYNEQFF TGTGCCAGCAGCCCACTAGCGGGGGGGAACTACAATGAGCAGTTCTTC
few . TRBJ2-2 TRBV11-3 CASSALGPVNTGELFF TGTGCCAGCAGCGCCCTGGGGCCGGTGAACACCGGGGAGCTGTTTTTT
large . TRBJ1-2 TRBV15 CATSRDGVFGYGYTF TGTGCCACCAGCAGAGACGGGGTATTTGGCTATGGCTACACCTTC
. TRBD1 TRBJ1-1 TRBV5-1 CASSSTGLYTEAFF TGCGCCAGCAGCTCGACAGGGCTATACACTGAAGCTTTCTTT
. TRBD1 TRBJ2-4 TRBV14 CASSQMGQVENIQYF TGTGCCAGCAGCCAGATGGGACAGGTCGAAAACATTCAGTACTTC
. TRBD2 TRBJ2-1 TRBV6-8 CASSYSGAAYNEQFF TGTGCCAGCAGTTACAGCGGGGCGGCCTACAATGAGCAGTTCTTC
many TRBD2 TRBJ2-5 TRBV11-3 CASSPRLAGEVTQYF TGTGCCAGCAGCCCAAGACTAGCGGGGGAGGTGACCCAGTACTTC
few . TRBJ1-2 TRBV6-8 CASSYLNRFERYGYTF TGTGCCAGCAGTTACTTAAACAGGTTCGAGCGCTATGGCTACACCTTC
many . TRBJ2-7 TRBV7-2 CASSLAVSYEQYF TGTGCCAGCAGCTTAGCCGTCTCCTACGAGCAGTACTTC
. TRBD1 TRBJ1-5 TRBV15 CATSRGRGQRNQPQHF TGTGCCACCAGCAGAGGTAGGGGGCAGCGCAATCAGCCCCAGCATTTT
. TRBD1 TRBJ1-1 TRBV6-8 CASSYSPGGSTEAFF TGTGCCAGCAGTTACTCCCCAGGGGGGAGCACTGAAGCTTTCTTT
few . TRBJ2-7 TRBV4-1 CASSPALSPLGWVEQYF TGCGCCAGCAGCCCGGCTCTCTCCCCCTTAGGTTGGGTTGAGCAGTACTTC
few . TRBJ2-1 TRBV7-4 CASSLDGGREQFF TGTGCCAGCAGCTTAGATGGGGGGCGTGAGCAGTTCTTC
. . TRBJ1-1 TRBV29-1 CSVVPGQGYTEAFF TGCAGCGTTGTTCCTGGTCAGGGGTACACTGAAGCTTTCTTT
few . TRBJ1-5 TRBV9 CASSTGREPNQPQHF TGTGCCAGCAGCACCGGACGGGAGCCCAATCAGCCCCAGCATTTT
few . TRBJ1-2 TRBV6-8 CASSGLTGRRYGYTF TGTGCCAGCAGTGGCCTAACAGGGCGAAGGTATGGCTACACCTTC
. . TRBJ2-7 TRBV19 CASSIPGLMYEQYF TGTGCCAGTAGTATCCCAGGACTTATGTACGAGCAGTACTTC
medium-sized TRBD2 TRBJ2-7 TRBV9 CASSVAGSGPEQYF TGTGCCAGCAGCGTAGCAGGTAGCGGGCCTGAGCAGTACTTC
. TRBD2 TRBJ2-2 TRBV6-8 CASRTGGMAGELFF TGTGCCAGCAGGACGGGGGGAATGGCCGGGGAGCTGTTTTTT
many TRBD2 TRBJ2-3 TRBV7-2 CASRAGGTDTQYF TGTGCCAGCAGAGCGGGGGGGACAGATACGCAGTATTTT
. . TRBJ1-1 TRBV6-8 CASSLGRYTEAFF TGTGCCAGCAGTTTGGGACGGTACACTGAAGCTTTCTTT
. . TRBJ1-4 TRBV5-1 CASSLRQANEKLFF TGCGCCAGCAGCCTAAGACAGGCTAATGAAAAACTGTTTTTT
few TRBD1 TRBJ1-1 TRBV29-1 CSGTGTGISEAFF TGCAGCGGAACCGGGACAGGGATATCTGAAGCTTTCTTT
few TRBD1 TRBJ1-1 TRBV6-4 CASIFLQGALLNTEAFF TGTGCCAGTATATTTCTCCAGGGGGCCTTACTTAACACTGAAGCTTTCTTT
few . TRBJ1-5 TRBV23-1 CASSQSGHCYSNQPQHF TGCGCCAGCAGTCAATCCGGACACTGCTATAGCAATCAGCCCCAGCATTTT